This T cell receptor beta chain was profiled in a study of T cell therapy after organ transplantation. Assay: immunoSEQ multiplex PCR; the TCRdb copy retains only in-frame clones and omits some. The table lists over 20,000 clones, 84% of them singletons. Germline V lookup: CDR1 SGHVS, CDR2 FNYEAQ. The CDR3 runs 16 residues. With 5 bases removed from V and 3 bases from J, the gap between germline ends came to 17 bases. Study findings and constraints: Both transferred clonotypes and endogenous ones absent from products apparently reconstituted.

Remarks on this clone: The antigen remains unidentified.

As for time point: 20-29 weeks after completion of therapy. Drug-resistant or recurrent cytomegalovirus affected these solid-organ transplant recipient patients. The receptor comes from a human patient who had received a solid organ transplant and had CMV disease. The graft donor may have given rise to some T cells. The rearrangement joins TRBV7-6 to TRBJ1-3; D may be TRBD1 (6 bases). This sample comprised CD8+ T cells from blood, obtained after autologous CMV-specific T cell therapy. The CDR3 reads CASSLWDTRDGNTIYF. For the CDR3, the DNA is TGTGCCAGCAGCCTATGGGACACCCGAGATGGAAACACCATATATTTT.